This entry lists 2 T cell receptor beta chains sequenced from one sample in a study of T-cell reconstitution after alpha-beta-depleted transplantation in children. Unique molecular identifiers featured in how the TCRbeta library was prepared. TCRdb reprocessed the PCR reads via MiXCR and lists one record per CDR3 protein. The sample carries roughly 300,000 distinct CDR3 sequences, around a tenth recorded once. The source material was peripheral blood, sampled 180 days after TCRalphabeta/CD19-depleted stem cell transplant. The receptors originated from a male patient aged 2-10 years who had a stem cell transplant for chronic granulomatous disease, so the T cells may come from the graft donor.

This clonotype was seen ten or more times. At one boundary the junction diverges from the germline segment, which might be a read error. V and J are TRBV6-6 and TRBJ2-1; D might be TRBD2 (7 bases). Germline V gives CDR1 MNHNY, CDR2 SVGAGI (reference sequence). The CDR3 loop spans 13 amino acids. In DNA form, the CDR3 reads TGCGCAACCGCGGGGGCCCCGCACAATGAGCAGTTCTTC. Protein sequence: CATAGAPHNEQFF.

This clonotype has a count of ten or more. The rearrangement joins TRBV20-1 to TRBJ1-1, with D maybe TRBD1 (6 bases). Germline values: CDR1 DFQATT, CDR2 SNEGSKA (reference sequence). V was pared by 1 base and J by 1 base, with 13 bases between. This CDR3 is built from 15 residues. In DNA, the CDR3 is TGCAGTGCTAGAGTGGGCCAGGGGTCGAACACTGAAGCTTTCTTT. Translated, it gives CSARVGQGSNTEAFF.